These 17 T cell receptor beta chains share one sample of origin, sequenced in a study of blood T cell repertoires in COVID-19. Clones were read by immunoSEQ multiplex PCR, and TCRdb kept only the in-frame ones, dropping some. The data contain approximately 100,000 clones, 85% to 95% of them seen just once; the ten biggest clones take up 4.5% to 6%. Specimen: peripheral blood. Source of these receptors: a man between 50 and 59 years old with active COVID-19.

CDR3 DNA sequence: TGTGCCAGCTCACCACCTCTCAGGGAGGGAACAGCTTTCTTT. Its protein product is CASSPPLREGTAFF. The chain uses TRBV18 and TRBJ1-1; possible D gene TRBD1, 5 bases. The CDR3 runs to 14 residues. The germline V gene has CDR1 KGHSH and CDR2 LQKENI. Trimming shortened V by 0 bases and J by 10 bases, and 15 bases separated the two germline ends.

This clone was seen once. The rearrangement links TRBV7-6 to TRBJ2-3; no definite D call. Germline-derived CDR1 and CDR2 are SGHVS and FNYEAQ. CDR3 size: 12 residues. The V and J ends lost 4 bases and 0 bases respectively, with 2 bases between them. Written as DNA, the CDR3 is TGTGCCAGCAGCTCTAGCACAGATACGCAGTATTTT. Residues: CASSSSTDTQYF.

CDR3 bases: TGTGCCAGCAGTTCAAACAGCGGGAACCGCTACGAGCAGTACTTC. It encodes CASSSNSGNRYEQYF. The chain recombines TRBV28 with TRBJ2-7, with 7 bases fitting TRBD2. The CDR3 contains 15 residues. Germline CDR1 MDHEN, CDR2 SYDVKM. V shed 4 bases and J 3 bases; nucleotides not matched to a gene: 9.

The chain carries TRBV25-1 and TRBJ2-5; 7 nucleotides match TRBD1. CDR1 is MGHDK, CDR2 SYGVNS, per germline. The J segment lost 5 bases and the V segment lost 3 bases, leaving 9 bases of the junction unmatched. CDR3 length: 15 amino acids. The CDR3 region is CASSDYRGPGETQYF. DNA of the CDR3: TGTGCCAGCAGTGACTATAGGGGGCCCGGTGAGACCCAGTACTTC. The variable domain in full, with the rest retrieved from reference TRBV25-1 and TRBJ2-5, is EADIYQTPRYLVIGTGKKITLECSQTMGHDKMYWYQQDPGMELHLIHYSYGVNSTEKGDLSSESTVSRIRTEHFPLTLESARPSHTSQYLCASSDYRGPGETQYFGPGTRLLVL.

The V call is TRBV30, the J call TRBJ1-3; D might be TRBD1 (5 bases). This CDR3 comprises 15 residues. CDR1 and CDR2 (germline): GTSNPN, SVGIG (reference sequence). Trimming removed 5 bases from V and 1 base from J, with 15 bases in between. The CDR3 sequence is CAWGEEGRSGNTIYF. The DNA for the CDR3 is TGTGCCTGGGGAGAGGAGGGGAGGTCTGGAAACACCATATATTTT.

The J gene is TRBJ2-1, the V gene TRBV5-1; 7 nucleotides match TRBD2. The germline gives CDR1 SGHRS, CDR2 YFSETQ. This CDR3 comprises 12 residues. V shed 7 bases and J 6 bases; nucleotides not matched to a gene: 4. The chain's CDR3 is CASREDRNEQFF. The CDR3 DNA sequence: TGCGCCAGCCGGGAGGACCGCAATGAGCAGTTCTTC.

The V gene is TRBV20-1, the J gene TRBJ2-1; D perhaps matches TRBD2 (6 bases). The CDR3 contains 15 residues. Germline V gene sequence: CDR1 DFQATT, CDR2 SNEGSKA (reference sequence). V lost 3 bases, J lost 0 bases, and 12 bases lay in between. The CDR3 region is CSASPGGSSYNEQFF. The CDR3 nucleotides are TGCAGTGCTAGTCCCGGGGGAAGCTCCTACAATGAGCAGTTCTTC.

This clone was seen just once. The V call is TRBV3-1 (or the pseudogene TRBV3-2), the J call TRBJ1-3; D gene uncertain. With 0 bases removed from V and 0 bases from J, the gap between germline ends came to 9 bases. The CDR3 extends over 16 amino acids. Germline assignment: CDR1 LGHDT and CDR2 YNNKEL (reference sequence). The DNA of the CDR3 is TGTGCCAGCAGCCAAGATCGTCCCTTCTCTGGAAACACCATATATTTT. This encodes CASSQDRPFSGNTIYF.

The rearrangement uses TRBV27 and TRBJ2-1, with D possibly matching TRBD1 (6 bases). This CDR3 is built from 16 residues. V was shortened by 5 bases and J by 0 bases, with 14 bases between the two germline ends. CDR1 is MNHEY and CDR2 is SMNVEV in the germline V gene (reference sequence). The CDR3 nucleotides read TGTGCCAGCAGTGCAAACAGGGTGATCTCCTACAATGAGCAGTTCTTC. It encodes CASSANRVISYNEQFF.

The chain uses TRBV6-6 and TRBJ2-1; 8 bases map to TRBD1. This CDR3 has 16 residues. The ends lost 6 bases at V and 4 bases at J; junction bases unmatched: 11. The germline V gene has CDR1 MNHNY and CDR2 SVGAGI (reference sequence). CDR3 loop: CASSFLTGADYNEQFF. The CDR3 region has the DNA TGTGCCAGCAGCTTCCTGACAGGGGCGGATTACAATGAGCAGTTCTTC.

The chain is built from TRBV10-1 and TRBJ2-1; a possible D gene is TRBD2 (6 bases). CDR1 WNHNN and CDR2 SYGVQD come from the germline V gene (reference sequence). Trimming cost V 2 bases and J 5 bases, with 7 bases left between them. CDR3 length: 13 amino acids. CDR3 residues: CASSEREHNEQFF. The CDR3 DNA follows: TGCGCCAGCAGTGAGCGGGAGCACAATGAGCAGTTCTTC.

The V gene is TRBV28, the J gene TRBJ1-5; TRBD1 matches 7 bases. V lost 5 bases to trimming and J lost 8 bases; unmatched junction nucleotides: 12. The germline V gene encodes CDR1 MDHEN and CDR2 SYDVKM. This CDR3 contains 15 residues. CDR3: CASSDDRAVRKPQHF. CDR3 nucleotide sequence: TGTGCCAGCAGTGATGACAGGGCGGTGAGAAAGCCCCAGCATTTT. The variable domain in full, completed from reference TRBV28 and TRBJ1-5, reads DVKVTQSSRYLVKRTGEKVFLECVQDMDHENMFWYRQDPGLGLRLIYFSYDVKMKEKGDIPEGYSVSREKKERFSLILESASTNQTSMYLCASSDDRAVRKPQHFGDGTRLSIL.

The rearrangement uses TRBV27 and TRBJ2-7; 10 nucleotides align to TRBD2. The V segment lost 8 bases and the J segment 3 bases; nucleotides outside the gene matches: 4. The V gene's germline CDR1 is MNHEY and CDR2 SMNVEV (reference sequence). The CDR3 contains 13 residues. CDR3 sequence (DNA): TGTGCCAGCTGGAGCGGGAGGGTCTACGAGCAGTACTTC. Its protein is CASWSGRVYEQYF.

This clone was seen more than once but under ten times. J is TRBJ1-2 and V is TRBV10-2, with D hard to call. Germline assignment: CDR1 WSHSY and CDR2 SAAADI. This CDR3 contains 15 residues. V was trimmed by 5 bases and J by 8 bases, leaving 21 bases between them. The CDR3 DNA is TGCGCCAGCAGTCCTGACATCTCGGTTGTAGAAGGCTACACCTTC. It yields the protein CASSPDISVVEGYTF.

A note on this clone: The germline gene is not matched at one end of the junction; a read error may be the cause. This chain connects TRBV6-2 or TRBV6-3 to TRBJ2-5, with D uncertain. The CDR3 consists of 11 residues. Looked up from germline, CDR1 is MNHEY and CDR2 is SVGEGT. CDR3: CATSRLETQYF. As DNA, the CDR3 is TGTGCCACCAGTCGTCTTGAGACCCAGTACTTC.

The V gene is TRBV19, the J gene TRBJ2-1, with 14 bases lining up with TRBD2. After removal of 0 bases from V and 9 bases from J, the junction contained 10 bases not matched to a gene. Looked up from germline, CDR1 is LNHDA and CDR2 is SQIVND (reference sequence). There are 18 residues in the CDR3. Here the CDR3 reads CASSIDGTSGGNLGEQFF. CDR3 bases: TGTGCCAGTAGTATAGATGGGACTAGCGGGGGCAATCTGGGTGAGCAGTTCTTC.

The chain employs TRBV7-9 and TRBJ2-5; D gene uncertain. CDR1 and CDR2 from the germline V gene are SEHNR and FQNEAQ (reference sequence). Trimming took 6 bases from V and 5 from J, leaving 10 bases between them. This CDR3 has 12 amino acids. The CDR3 spells CASSGREETQYF. DNA for the CDR3: TGTGCCAGCAGTGGGCGCGAGGAGACCCAGTACTTC.